Below are 21 T cell receptor beta chains sequenced from a single sample in a study of blood T cell repertoires in COVID-19. Clones were read by immunoSEQ multiplex PCR, and TCRdb kept only the in-frame ones, dropping some. The table records around 200,000 clones, around 82% of them present only once. The specimen was PBMCs or T cells enriched from blood (not recorded which). These receptors were taken from a woman between 40 and 50 years old with acute COVID-19.

CDR3 residues: CASTRTGDNQPQHF. The CDR3 DNA is TGTGCCAGTACCAGGACAGGGGACAATCAGCCCCAGCATTTT. The chain uses TRBV19 and TRBJ1-5, with 9 bases lining up with TRBD1. CDR3 length equals 14 residues. V was clipped by 7 bases and J by 3 bases; unmatched bases: 4. Germline CDR1 reads LNHDA; CDR2 reads SQIVND (reference sequence).

This chain links TRBV4-1 with TRBJ2-7; 9 bases fit TRBD2. Unmatched junction bases numbered 9, after V lost 4 bases and J lost 2 bases. This CDR3 region has 16 residues. Germline CDR1 reads MGHRA; CDR2 reads YSYEKL. The CDR3 nucleotides read TGCGCCAGCAGCCCGAAGGGATCTAGCGGGACCTACGAGCAGTACTTC. Protein sequence: CASSPKGSSGTYEQYF.

This rearrangement joins TRBV5-1 to TRBJ1-1; D not resolved. CDR3 size: 16 residues. CDR1 and CDR2 (germline): SGHRS, YFSETQ. The V end lost 0 bases, the J end lost 0 bases, and 12 bases lay between the germline ends. The CDR3 spells CASSLAENRLNTEAFF. The CDR3 coding sequence is TGCGCCAGCAGCTTGGCCGAGAACAGATTGAACACTGAAGCTTTCTTT.

The rearrangement uses TRBV11-2 and TRBJ2-7; 8 nucleotides align to TRBD1. The CDR3 covers 14 residues. Germline V gene sequence: CDR1 SGHAT, CDR2 FQNNGV. V was pared by 10 bases and J by 2 bases, with 10 bases of the junction left unmatched. CDR3 protein: CAIGSQGAPYEQYF. In DNA form, the CDR3 reads TGTGCCATCGGGTCGCAGGGGGCCCCCTACGAGCAGTACTTC.

With regard to this clone: One junction end does not reproduce the germline sequence, and a read error may be involved. This chain joins TRBV30 and TRBJ1-5; a possible D gene is TRBD1 (5 bases). From germline, CDR1 is GTSNPN and CDR2 SVGIG (reference sequence). The length of the CDR3 is 12 residues. CDR3 amino acids: CAWGGSTQPQHF. CDR3 DNA sequence: TGTGCCTGGGGGGGTAGCACTCAGCCCCAGCATTTT.

Of note for this clone: The same CDR3 can be traced to other DNA sequences in this sample. The rearrangement links TRBV7-3 to TRBJ2-3; D remains unclear. Trimming removed 0 bases from V and 0 bases from J, with 4 bases in between. This CDR3 contains 14 residues. Germline V gene sequence: CDR1 SGHTA, CDR2 FQGTGA. The CDR3 reads CASSLTRSTDTQYF. The CDR3 region has the DNA TGTGCCAGCAGCTTAACTAGAAGCACAGATACGCAGTATTTT.

The chain is built from TRBV18 and TRBJ2-7, with TRBD1 matching over 11 bases. The V gene's germline CDR1 is KGHSH and CDR2 LQKENI. This CDR3 is 16 amino acids long. V trimming: 3 bases; J trimming: 5 bases; junction bases outside the gene matches: 9. The DNA for the CDR3 is TGTGCCAGCTCACCCCTCGGGACAGGGGGTTCCCACGAGCAGTACTTC. This gives the protein CASSPLGTGGSHEQYF. The whole variable domain, filled in from reference TRBV18 and TRBJ2-7, reads NAGVMQNPRHLVRRRGQEARLRCSPMKGHSHVYWYRQLPEEGLKFMVYLQKENIIDESGMPKERFSAEFPKEGPSILRIQQVVRGDSAAYFCASSPLGTGGSHEQYFGPGTRLTVT.

A few counts support this clone. The genes are TRBV7-3 and TRBJ2-1; TRBD1 agrees at 7 bases. CDR3 length: 15 amino acids. V trimming: 3 bases; J trimming: 0 bases; junction bases outside the gene matches: 2. Germline-derived CDR1 and CDR2 are SGHTA and FQGTGA. The CDR3 bases are TGTGCCAGCAGCTTCAGGGGGAGCTCCTACAATGAGCAGTTCTTC. Protein product: CASSFRGSSYNEQFF.

This chain uses TRBV6-1 with TRBJ1-2, with D tentatively TRBD1 (5 bases). Between the trimmed V and J ends, which lost 2 bases and 10 bases, there was a span of 14 bases. The V gene's germline CDR1 is MNHNS and CDR2 SASEGT. The CDR3 totals 13 residues. Written as DNA, the CDR3 is TGTGCCAGCAGTGAACGGACCGGGGGGTTCTACACCTTC. Protein product: CASSERTGGFYTF.

The chain employs TRBV6-5 and TRBJ2-7; 13 nucleotides align to TRBD2. CDR1 and CDR2 from the germline V gene are MNHEY and SVGAGI. This CDR3 is built from 15 residues. V dropped 4 bases and J dropped 0; count of bases not matched to a gene: 0. In DNA, the CDR3 is TGTGCCAGCAGTTGGACTAGCGGGAGCTCCTACGAGCAGTACTTC. Its protein product is CASSWTSGSSYEQYF.

The J gene is TRBJ1-4, the V gene TRBV10-2, with D uncertain. The CDR3 is 14 amino acids. With 2 bases removed from V and 4 bases from J, the gap between germline ends came to 8 bases. CDR1 and CDR2 (germline): WSHSY, SAAADI. CDR3 residues: CASSEDGVNEKLFF. The CDR3 DNA is TGCGCCAGCAGTGAGGACGGAGTTAATGAAAAACTGTTTTTT.

V is TRBV2 and J is TRBJ2-2, with 12 bases identical to TRBD1. The CDR3 consists of 16 residues. The V segment lost 8 bases and the J segment 6 bases; nucleotides outside the gene matches: 10. Germline loops: CDR1 SNHLY, CDR2 FYNNEI. The DNA for the CDR3 is TGTGCCAGCCGTGCGTGGGGGACAGGGGGCGCCGGGGAGCTGTTTTTT. Its protein is CASRAWGTGGAGELFF.

V and J are TRBV27 and TRBJ2-3; 12 positions agree with TRBD1. V lost 5 bases and J lost 3; bases outside the gene matches: 3. Germline CDR1 is MNHEY and CDR2 is SMNVEV (reference sequence). This CDR3 contains 15 residues. The CDR3 here is CASSAGQGATDTQYF. For the CDR3, the DNA is TGTGCCAGCAGTGCGGGACAGGGGGCTACAGATACGCAGTATTTT.

This clone was seen a single time. This sequence joins TRBV3-1 (or the pseudogene TRBV3-2) and TRBJ1-4; 8 nucleotides line up with TRBD1. Looked up from germline, CDR1 is LGHDT and CDR2 is YNNKEL (reference sequence). With V trimmed by 2 bases and J by 0 bases, 5 bases remained unmatched. The CDR3 spans 17 residues. Written as DNA, the CDR3 is TGTGCCAGCAGCCAATGGGACAGGAGAACAACTAATGAAAAACTGTTTTTT. This codes for CASSQWDRRTTNEKLFF.

The chain joins TRBV6-4 to TRBJ1-6, with 7 positions matching TRBD1. Germline assignment: CDR1 MRHNA and CDR2 SNTAGT. The CDR3 loop spans 14 amino acids. V was pared by 3 bases and J by 9 bases, with 5 bases of the junction left unmatched. The CDR3 DNA reads as TGTGCCAGCAGTGAGACAGGGTCAAGTTCACCCCTCCACTTT. Its protein product is CASSETGSSSPLHF.

The rearrangement joins TRBV10-1 to TRBJ2-7; D perhaps matches TRBD2 (5 bases). There are 14 residues in the CDR3. V was shortened by 3 bases and J by 2 bases, with 11 bases between the two germline ends. Germline V gives CDR1 WNHNN, CDR2 SYGVQD (reference sequence). This CDR3 is CASSDDPGTYEQYF. The CDR3 DNA is TGCGCCAGCAGTGACGATCCGGGAACCTACGAGCAGTACTTC.

The table lists this clone with a few counts. CDR3 nucleotides: TGTGCCAGCAGTTTATCGGGGGGGGCCTATGGCTACACCTTC. It translates to CASSLSGGAYGYTF. V is TRBV27 and J is TRBJ1-2, with D perhaps matching TRBD1 (6 bases). This CDR3 contains 14 residues. The germline CDR1 and CDR2 sequences are MNHEY and SMNVEV (reference sequence). V dropped 0 bases and J dropped 4 bases, with 9 bases sitting between them.

V is TRBV27 and J is TRBJ2-1; 8 bases fit TRBD1. The CDR3 totals 17 residues. Germline V gives CDR1 MNHEY, CDR2 SMNVEV (reference sequence). V shed 7 bases, J shed 0 bases, and the junction held 11 bases outside the gene matches. CDR3 amino acids: CASTDRAILSSYNEQFF. DNA of the CDR3: TGTGCCAGCACGGACAGGGCTATACTGAGCTCCTACAATGAGCAGTTCTTC.

The chain recombines TRBV7-9 with TRBJ2-5; 12 nucleotides line up with TRBD2. Germline CDR1 reads SEHNR; CDR2 reads FQNEAQ (reference sequence). The V segment lost 5 bases and the J segment 3 bases; nucleotides outside the gene matches: 13. The CDR3 sequence is 18 residues long. CDR3 DNA: TGTGCCAGCAGCACCGGGGCTAGCGGGGGGGTCCTCAAAGAGACCCAGTACTTC. This sequence encodes CASSTGASGGVLKETQYF.

The rearrangement joins TRBV11-2 to TRBJ1-3; D gene uncertain. With 6 bases removed from V and 0 bases from J, the gap between germline ends came to 12 bases. This CDR3 region has 15 residues. Germline V gene data show CDR1 as SGHAT and CDR2 as FQNNGV. The CDR3 bases are TGTGCCAGCAGTCCCTCGTCCTTCTCTGGAAACACCATATATTTT. Protein: CASSPSSFSGNTIYF.

This clone was detected only once. The chain uses TRBV18 and TRBJ2-2, with 7 bases lining up with TRBD1. Losses at the gene ends were 4 bases for V and 1 base for J; bases not matched to a gene: 3. The CDR3 contains 15 residues. Germline V gives CDR1 KGHSH, CDR2 LQKENI. The DNA for the CDR3 is TGTGCCAGCTCACGGGGACAGATGAACACCGGGGAGCTGTTTTTT. Translated: CASSRGQMNTGELFF. The full variable domain, rest sourced from reference TRBV18 and TRBJ2-2, is NAGVMQNPRHLVRRRGQEARLRCSPMKGHSHVYWYRQLPEEGLKFMVYLQKENIIDESGMPKERFSAEFPKEGPSILRIQQVVRGDSAAYFCASSRGQMNTGELFFGEGSRLTVL.